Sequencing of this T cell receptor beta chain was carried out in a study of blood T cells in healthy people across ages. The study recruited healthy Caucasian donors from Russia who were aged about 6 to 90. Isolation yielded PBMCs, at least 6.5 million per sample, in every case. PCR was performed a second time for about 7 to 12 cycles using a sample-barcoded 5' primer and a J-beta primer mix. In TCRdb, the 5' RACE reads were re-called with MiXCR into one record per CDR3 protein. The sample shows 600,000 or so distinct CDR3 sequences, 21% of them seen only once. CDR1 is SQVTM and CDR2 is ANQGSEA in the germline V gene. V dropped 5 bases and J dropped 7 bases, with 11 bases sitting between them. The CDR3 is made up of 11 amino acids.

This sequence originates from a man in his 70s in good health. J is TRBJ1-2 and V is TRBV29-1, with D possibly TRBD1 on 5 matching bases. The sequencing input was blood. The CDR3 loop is CSVHRGAGYTF. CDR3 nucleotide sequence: TGCAGCGTTCACAGAGGGGCTGGCTACACCTTC.